This TCR beta chain was sequenced for a study of regulatory T cells in long-lasting Graves disease. General study results and limits: No thyroid tissue was studied; the work used peripheral blood only.

Arm-PCR of CDR3 regions with iRepertoire HTBI primers generated TCR beta libraries. Each CDR3 protein gets one entry after TCRdb re-called the multiplex PCR reads with MiXCR. Of 250,000 to 300,000 distinct CDR3 sequences in the sample, 18% were seen once. Germline V gene lookup returns CDR1 MNHNS and CDR2 SASEGT. The CDR3 has 12 amino acids. The V gene lost 5 bases and the J gene lost 10 bases, with 9 bases spanning the gap. Points on this clonotype: Antigen specificity is unknown.

Described time point: newly diagnosed GD, antithyroid drugs for less than 3 months. PBMCs were the source of the RNA used for TCR sequencing. The peripheral blood volume drawn was 7 to 10 milliliters, and it was collected into EDTA tubes. This same sample was also part of a study on T cells in Graves' hyperthyroidism and ophthalmopathy. From that second work: First-round RT-PCR with HTBI primers amplified the TCR CDR3 region.

The rearrangement joins TRBV6-1 to TRBJ1-6; a weak D match, TRBD1 (5 bases). This clonotype was obtained from a woman younger than 45 with Graves disease. Source: peripheral blood mononuclear cells (PBMCs), taken at new diagnosis, from a patient treated with antithyroid drugs. The CDR3 spells CASSTGRSPLHF. CDR3 sequence (DNA): TGTGCCAGCAGTACGGGGCGGTCACCCCTCCACTTT.